The table lists the clone carrying this T cell receptor beta chain with a few counts. The data are from a study of blood T cell repertoires in COVID-19. In the authors' methods: The assay estimated nucleated cells by amplifying reference gene primers. Sequenced by immunoSEQ multiplex PCR; TCRdb stores in-frame clones only, minus some. V and J calls and clone size follow that table, whereas D and trimming were derived from the DNA. In the table there are some 260,000 clones, around nine tenths of which are singletons. V was trimmed by 4 bases and J by 4 bases, leaving 21 bases between them. Germline values: CDR1 SGHDT, CDR2 YYEEEE. There are 16 residues in the CDR3.

The sequenced sample was peripheral blood. V is TRBV5-6 and J is TRBJ2-7; a weak D match, TRBD2 (7 bases). The TCR was taken from a woman aged 35 to 49 who had recovered from COVID-19. The CDR3 DNA follows: TGTGCCAGCAGCCCAGGTTCGGCGGGGGCTAGGTACGAGCAGTACTTC. This sequence encodes CASSPGSAGARYEQYF.